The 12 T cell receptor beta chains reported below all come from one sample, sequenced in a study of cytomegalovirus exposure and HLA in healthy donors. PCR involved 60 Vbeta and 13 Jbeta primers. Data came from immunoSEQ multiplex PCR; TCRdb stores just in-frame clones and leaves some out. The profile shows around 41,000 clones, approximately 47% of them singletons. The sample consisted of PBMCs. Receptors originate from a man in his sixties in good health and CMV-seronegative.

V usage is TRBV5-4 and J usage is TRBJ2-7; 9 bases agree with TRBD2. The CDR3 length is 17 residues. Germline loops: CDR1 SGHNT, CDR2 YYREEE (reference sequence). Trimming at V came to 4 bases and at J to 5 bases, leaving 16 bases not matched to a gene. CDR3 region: CASSPRGTPGLADEQYF. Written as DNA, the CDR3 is TGTGCCAGCAGCCCCAGGGGGACACCGGGACTAGCCGACGAGCAGTACTTC.

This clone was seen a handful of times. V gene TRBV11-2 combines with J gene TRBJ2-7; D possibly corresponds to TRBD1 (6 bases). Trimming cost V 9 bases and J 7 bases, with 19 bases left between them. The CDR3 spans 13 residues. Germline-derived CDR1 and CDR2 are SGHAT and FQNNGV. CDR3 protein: CASSGTRLGEQYF. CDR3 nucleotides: TGTGCCAGTTCCGGGACAAGGTTAGGAGAGCAGTACTTC.

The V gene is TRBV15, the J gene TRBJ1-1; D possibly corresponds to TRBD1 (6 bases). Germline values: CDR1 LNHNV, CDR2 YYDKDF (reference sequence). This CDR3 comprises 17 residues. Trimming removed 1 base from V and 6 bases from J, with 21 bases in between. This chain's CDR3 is CATSRGRGRELTSEAFF. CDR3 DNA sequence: TGTGCCACCAGCAGAGGCAGGGGACGCGAGCTCACCTCTGAAGCTTTCTTT.

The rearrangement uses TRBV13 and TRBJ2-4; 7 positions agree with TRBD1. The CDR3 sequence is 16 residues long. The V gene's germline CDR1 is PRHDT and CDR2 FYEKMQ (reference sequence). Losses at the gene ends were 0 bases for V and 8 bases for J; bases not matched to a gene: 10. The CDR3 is CASSLGQTGFGDIQYF. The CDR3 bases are TGTGCCAGCAGCTTAGGACAGACAGGGTTTGGGGACATTCAGTACTTC.

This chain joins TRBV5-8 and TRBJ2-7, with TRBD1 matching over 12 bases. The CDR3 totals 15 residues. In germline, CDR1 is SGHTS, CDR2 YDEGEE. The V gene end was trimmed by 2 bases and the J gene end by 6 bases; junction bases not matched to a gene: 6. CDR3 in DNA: TGTGCCAGCAGCTTTCGGGGGACAGGGGGCTCCGAGCAGTACTTC. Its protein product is CASSFRGTGGSEQYF.

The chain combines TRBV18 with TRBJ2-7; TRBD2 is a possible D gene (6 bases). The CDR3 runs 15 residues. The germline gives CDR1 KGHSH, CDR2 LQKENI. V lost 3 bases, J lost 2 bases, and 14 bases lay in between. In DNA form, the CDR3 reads TGTGCCAGCTCACCGGGAGGCGGGGTACCCTACGAGCAGTACTTC. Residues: CASSPGGGVPYEQYF.

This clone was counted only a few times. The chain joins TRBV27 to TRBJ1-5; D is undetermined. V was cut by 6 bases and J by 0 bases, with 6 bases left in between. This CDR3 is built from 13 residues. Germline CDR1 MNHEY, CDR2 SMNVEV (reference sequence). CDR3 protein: CASRLNSNQPQHF. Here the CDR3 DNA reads TGTGCCAGCAGACTAAATAGCAATCAGCCCCAGCATTTT.

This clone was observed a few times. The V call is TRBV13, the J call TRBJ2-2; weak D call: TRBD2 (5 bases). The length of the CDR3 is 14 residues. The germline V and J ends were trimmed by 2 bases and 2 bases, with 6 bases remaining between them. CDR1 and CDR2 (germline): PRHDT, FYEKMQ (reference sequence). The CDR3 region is CASSLLANTGELFF. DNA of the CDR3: TGTGCCAGCAGCTTACTAGCAAACACCGGGGAGCTGTTTTTT.

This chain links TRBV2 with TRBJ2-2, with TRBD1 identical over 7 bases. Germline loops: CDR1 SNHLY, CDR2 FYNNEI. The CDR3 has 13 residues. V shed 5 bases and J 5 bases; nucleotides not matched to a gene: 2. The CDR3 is CASSTTGTGELFF. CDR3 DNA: TGTGCCAGCAGTACGACAGGGACCGGGGAGCTGTTTTTT. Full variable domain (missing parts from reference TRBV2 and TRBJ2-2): EPEVTQTPSHQVTQMGQEVILRCVPISNHLYFYWYRQILGQKVEFLVSFYNNEISEKSEIFDDQFSVERPDGSNFTLKIRSTKLEDSAMYFCASSTTGTGELFFGEGSRLTVL.

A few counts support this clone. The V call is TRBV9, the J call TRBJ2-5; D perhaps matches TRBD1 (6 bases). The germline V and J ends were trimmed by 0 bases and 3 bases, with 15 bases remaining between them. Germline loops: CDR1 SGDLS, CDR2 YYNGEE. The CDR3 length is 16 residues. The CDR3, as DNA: TGTGCCAGCAGCGTAGTAGGAGTCAGGGGAGAAGAGACCCAGTACTTC. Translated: CASSVVGVRGEETQYF.

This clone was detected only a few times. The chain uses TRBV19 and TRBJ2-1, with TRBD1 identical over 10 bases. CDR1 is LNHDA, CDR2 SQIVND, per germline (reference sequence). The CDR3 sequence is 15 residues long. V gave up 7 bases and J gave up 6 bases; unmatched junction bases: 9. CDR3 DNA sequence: TGTGCCAGTATGCCGGGACAGGGGATAAGCAATGAGCAGTTCTTC. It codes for CASMPGQGISNEQFF.

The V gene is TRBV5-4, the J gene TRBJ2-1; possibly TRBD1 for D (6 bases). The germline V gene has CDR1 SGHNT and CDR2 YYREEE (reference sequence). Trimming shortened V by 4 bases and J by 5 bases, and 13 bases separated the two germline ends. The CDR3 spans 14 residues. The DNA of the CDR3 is TGTGCCAGCAGCCTGGACAGTAGGCACAATGAGCAGTTCTTC. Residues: CASSLDSRHNEQFF. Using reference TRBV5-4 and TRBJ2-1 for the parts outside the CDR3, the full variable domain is ETGVTQSPTHLIKTRGQQVTLRCSSQSGHNTVSWYQQALGQGPQFIFQYYREEENGRGNFPPRFSGLQFPNYSSELNVNALELDDSALYLCASSLDSRHNEQFFGPGTRLTVL.